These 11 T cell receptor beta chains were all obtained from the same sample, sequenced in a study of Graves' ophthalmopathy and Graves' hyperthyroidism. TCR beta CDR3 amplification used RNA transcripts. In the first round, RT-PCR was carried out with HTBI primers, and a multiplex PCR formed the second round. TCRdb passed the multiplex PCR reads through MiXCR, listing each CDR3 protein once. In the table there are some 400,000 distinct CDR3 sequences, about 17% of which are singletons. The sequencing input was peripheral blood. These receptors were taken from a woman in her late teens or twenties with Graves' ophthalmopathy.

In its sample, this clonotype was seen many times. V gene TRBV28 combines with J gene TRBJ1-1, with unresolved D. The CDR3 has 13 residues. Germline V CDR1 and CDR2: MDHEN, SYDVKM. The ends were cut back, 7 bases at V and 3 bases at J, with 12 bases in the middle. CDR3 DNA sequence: TGTGCCAGCACCTTCGGGTGGGACACTGAAGCTTTCTTT. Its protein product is CASTFGWDTEAFF.

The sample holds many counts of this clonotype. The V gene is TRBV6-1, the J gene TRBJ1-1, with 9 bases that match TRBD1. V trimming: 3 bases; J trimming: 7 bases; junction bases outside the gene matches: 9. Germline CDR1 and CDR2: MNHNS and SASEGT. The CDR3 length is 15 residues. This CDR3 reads CASSDPTGGIIEAFF. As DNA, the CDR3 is TGTGCCAGCAGTGACCCGACAGGGGGGATTATTGAAGCTTTCTTT.

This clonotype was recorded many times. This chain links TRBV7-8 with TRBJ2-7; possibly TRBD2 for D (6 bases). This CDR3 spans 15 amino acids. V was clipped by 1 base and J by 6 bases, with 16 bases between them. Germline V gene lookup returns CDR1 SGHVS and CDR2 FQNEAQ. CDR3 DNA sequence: TGTGCCAGCAGCTTAGGTGGAGGGATCCTACGCGAGCAGTACTTC. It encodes CASSLGGGILREQYF.

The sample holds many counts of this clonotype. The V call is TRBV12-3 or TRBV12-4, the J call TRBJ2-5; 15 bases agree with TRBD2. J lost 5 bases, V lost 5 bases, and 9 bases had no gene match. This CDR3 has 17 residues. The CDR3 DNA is TGTGCCAGCAGTCTGGGGACTAGCGGGGGGAAAGGGGAGACCCAGTACTTC. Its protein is CASSLGTSGGKGETQYF.

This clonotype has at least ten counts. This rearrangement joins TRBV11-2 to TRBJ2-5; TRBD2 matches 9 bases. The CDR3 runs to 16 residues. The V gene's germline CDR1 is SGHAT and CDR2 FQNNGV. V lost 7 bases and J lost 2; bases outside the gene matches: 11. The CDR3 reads CASTIGTLAGQETQYF. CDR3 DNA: TGTGCCAGCACCATAGGGACCCTAGCGGGACAAGAGACCCAGTACTTC.

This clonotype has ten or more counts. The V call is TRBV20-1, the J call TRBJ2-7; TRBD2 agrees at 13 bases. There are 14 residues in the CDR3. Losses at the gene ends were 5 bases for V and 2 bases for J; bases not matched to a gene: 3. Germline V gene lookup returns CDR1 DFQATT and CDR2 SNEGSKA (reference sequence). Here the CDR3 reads CSALTSGRAYEQYF. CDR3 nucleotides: TGCAGTGCTCTTACTAGCGGGAGGGCCTACGAGCAGTACTTC.

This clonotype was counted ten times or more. The CDR3 DNA reads as TGCGCCAGCAGCTTCAGGGCAGGGGATCACGAGCAGTACTTC. Translated, it gives CASSFRAGDHEQYF. The chain carries TRBV5-1 and TRBJ2-7; maybe TRBD1 (6 bases). With 2 bases removed from V and 5 bases from J, the gap between germline ends came to 14 bases. This CDR3 has 14 residues. Germline assignment: CDR1 SGHRS and CDR2 YFSETQ. Drawing the rest from reference TRBV5-1 and TRBJ2-7, the complete variable domain is KAGVTQTPRYLIKTRGQQVTLSCSPISGHRSVSWYQQTPGQGLQFLFEYFSETQRNKGNFPGRFSGRQFSNSRSEMNVSTLELGDSALYLCASSFRAGDHEQYFGPGTRLTVT.

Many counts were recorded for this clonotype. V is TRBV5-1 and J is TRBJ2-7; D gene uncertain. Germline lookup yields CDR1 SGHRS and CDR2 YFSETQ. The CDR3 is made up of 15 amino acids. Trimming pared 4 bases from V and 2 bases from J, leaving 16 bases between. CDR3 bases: TGCGCCAGCAGCCATCAGTTGGGTGCCCCCTACGAGCAGTACTTC. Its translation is CASSHQLGAPYEQYF. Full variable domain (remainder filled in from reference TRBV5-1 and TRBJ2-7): KAGVTQTPRYLIKTRGQQVTLSCSPISGHRSVSWYQQTPGQGLQFLFEYFSETQRNKGNFPGRFSGRQFSNSRSEMNVSTLELGDSALYLCASSHQLGAPYEQYFGPGTRLTVT.

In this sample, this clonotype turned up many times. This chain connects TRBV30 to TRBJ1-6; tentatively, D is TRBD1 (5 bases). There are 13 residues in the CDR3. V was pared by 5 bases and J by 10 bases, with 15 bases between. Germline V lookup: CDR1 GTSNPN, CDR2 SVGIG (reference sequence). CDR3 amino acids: CAWGGAGRSPLHF. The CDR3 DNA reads TGTGCCTGGGGTGGGGCAGGGAGGTCACCCCTCCACTTT.

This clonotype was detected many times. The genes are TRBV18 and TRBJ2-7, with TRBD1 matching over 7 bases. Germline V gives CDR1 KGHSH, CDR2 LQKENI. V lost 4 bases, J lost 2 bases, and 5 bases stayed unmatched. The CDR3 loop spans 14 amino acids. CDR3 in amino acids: CASSLQTGTYEQYF. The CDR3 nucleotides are TGTGCCAGCTCACTACAGACAGGGACCTACGAGCAGTACTTC.

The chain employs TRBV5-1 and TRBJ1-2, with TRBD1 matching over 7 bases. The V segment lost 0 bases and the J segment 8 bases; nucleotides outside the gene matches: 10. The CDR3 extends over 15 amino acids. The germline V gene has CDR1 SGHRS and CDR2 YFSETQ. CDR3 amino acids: CASSLGRGIVGGYTF. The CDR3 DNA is TGCGCCAGCAGCTTGGGCAGGGGGATCGTCGGAGGCTACACCTTC.